Listed below are T cell receptor beta chains from one sample, sequenced in a study of cytomegalovirus exposure and HLA in healthy donors. The method was immunoSEQ multiplex PCR; TCRdb's version includes in-frame clones alone and lacks a portion of them. The sample includes 150,000 to 200,000 clones, roughly 74% of them seen just once. Sequencing was done on a sample of PBMCs. The origin of the receptors is a woman aged 25 to 39 in good health and CMV-seronegative. Each CDR3 is given with its conserved first and last residue. A D gene is named only where the DNA matches it firmly. Some rows mark clone size as missing; the rest say once, few, many or name a class of expanded clone.

D gene	clone size	V gene	J gene	CDR3 protein	CDR3 DNA
NA	NA	TRBV5-6	TRBJ2-5	CASSLAWYPWEQYF	TGTGCCAGCAGCTTGGCCTGGTACCCTTGGGAGCAGTACTTC
NA	NA	TRBV7-8	TRBJ2-1	CASSLARGASIEQFF	TGTGCCAGCAGCTTAGCCAGGGGGGCAAGTATCGAGCAGTTCTTC
NA	NA	TRBV5-1	TRBJ1-1	CASSLAGDATEAFF	TGCGCCAGCAGCCTGGCGGGGGATGCCACTGAAGCTTTCTTT
TRBD2	NA	TRBV18	TRBJ2-1	CASSPLLAGVASYNEQFF	TGTGCCAGCTCACCTTTGCTAGCGGGAGTGGCGTCCTACAATGAGCAGTTCTTC
NA	once	TRBV2	TRBJ1-5	CASSDLGIGNQPQHF	TGTGCCAGCAGTGACTTGGGCATTGGCAATCAGCCCCAGCATTTT
TRBD1	NA	TRBV15	TRBJ2-2	CASGQGETGELFF	TGTGCCAGCGGACAGGGGGAAACCGGGGAGCTGTTTTTT
NA	NA	TRBV2	TRBJ2-3	CASSIYTDTQYF	TGTGCCAGCAGCATCTACACAGATACGCAGTATTTT
TRBD2	NA	TRBV6-1	TRBJ2-1	CASSRTSRPYNEQFF	TGTGCCAGCAGTCGGACTAGTAGACCCTACAATGAGCAGTTCTTC
NA	NA	TRBV7-2	TRBJ1-1	CASSDQGHTEAFF	TGTGCCAGCAGTGACCAGGGTCACACTGAAGCTTTCTTT
TRBD1	NA	TRBV11-2	TRBJ2-6	CASNSDRGRVANVLTF	TGTGCCAGCAACTCGGACAGGGGGCGTGTGGCCAACGTCCTGACTTTC
TRBD1	few	TRBV20-1	TRBJ2-5	CTGQEKETQYF	TGCACTGGACAGGAGAAAGAGACCCAGTACTTC
TRBD1	NA	TRBV11-3	TRBJ2-4	CASSHLGSTGTAKNIQYF	TGTGCCAGCAGCCACTTAGGGTCGACAGGGACGGCCAAAAACATTCAGTACTTC
TRBD1	NA	TRBV9	TRBJ2-7	CASSEDPTQGSPYEQYF	TGTGCCAGCAGCGAGGACCCCACACAGGGGAGCCCCTACGAGCAGTACTTC
NA	NA	TRBV7-3	TRBJ2-5	CASSLTPGVETQYF	TGTGCCAGCAGCTTAACTCCGGGGGTAGAGACCCAGTACTTC
TRBD1	few	TRBV11-2	TRBJ2-1	CASSLDRGLSNEQFF	TGTGCCAGCAGCTTGGACAGGGGATTATCCAATGAGCAGTTCTTC
NA	once	TRBV7-9	TRBJ1-1	CASSLVQGATEAFF	TGTGCCAGCAGCTTAGTACAGGGTGCCACTGAAGCTTTCTTT
TRBD1	few	TRBV2	TRBJ1-6	CASQRTGSSYNSPLHF	TGTGCAAGCCAGAGGACAGGTAGCTCCTATAATTCACCCCTCCACTTT
TRBD2	NA	TRBV6-6	TRBJ2-3	CATSGLAGADTQYF	TGTGCCACCTCGGGACTAGCGGGAGCAGATACGCAGTATTTT
NA	NA	TRBV5-1	TRBJ1-2	CASSLDSGAGYTF	TGCGCCAGCAGCTTGGACTCAGGGGCCGGCTACACCTTC
TRBD1	NA	TRBV5-1	TRBJ2-7	CASSFFYDRDRSCEQYF	TGCGCCAGCAGCTTTTTTTATGATCGGGACAGGTCCTGCGAGCAGTACTTC
NA	NA	TRBV7-2	TRBJ2-7	CASSQGNGDEQYF	TGTGCCAGCAGCCAGGGAAATGGGGACGAGCAGTACTTC
TRBD1	NA	TRBV19	TRBJ1-4	CASRTGMHEKLFF	TGTGCCAGTAGGACAGGGATGCATGAAAAACTGTTTTTT
TRBD1	few	TRBV7-9	TRBJ1-2	CASSLGTGAHWGYTF	TGTGCCAGCAGCTTAGGAACAGGGGCCCACTGGGGCTACACCTTC
TRBD1	NA	TRBV9	TRBJ2-7	CASSDNTGDHSYEQYF	TGTGCCAGCAGCGATAATACAGGGGACCACTCCTACGAGCAGTACTTC
TRBD1	NA	TRBV11-3	TRBJ2-1	CASSWGQYNEQFF	TGTGCCAGCAGCTGGGGACAGTACAATGAGCAGTTCTTC
NA	NA	TRBV11-3	TRBJ2-5	CASSLDRGTAEETQYF	TGTGCCAGCAGCTTAGACCGGGGGACAGCAGAAGAGACCCAGTACTTC
NA	NA	TRBV5-4	TRBJ2-7	CASSPGMREQYF	TGTGCCAGCAGCCCCGGTATGCGCGAGCAGTACTTC
TRBD2	NA	TRBV9	TRBJ2-1	CASSVGQREGLLKQFF	TGTGCCAGCAGCGTAGGCCAGCGGGAGGGCCTCCTTAAACAGTTCTTC
TRBD1	NA	TRBV19	TRBJ2-7	CASSGQGSGEQYF	TGTGCCAGTAGCGGACAGGGGTCCGGCGAGCAGTACTTC